Reported below is one TCR beta chain. Its binding antigen is unknown. Nothing much larger sits one base from this clone, and base qualities are not available. The immunoSEQ Assay, a bias-controlled multiplex PCR, was used to amplify TCRbeta CDR3 regions from genomic DNA. In the original analysis: Within the assay, amplification of reference gene primers was used to estimate how many nucleated cells each sample contained. To quantify the absolute abundance of each unique TCRbeta CDR3 rearrangement, sequence reads were collapsed and filtered. For each sample, productive Simpson clonality was calculated by taking the square root of Simpson's diversity index across productive rearrangements. The table was pulled from immuneACCESS by TCRdb, which kept in-frame rearrangements only. Such tables lose some clones; where checked, under half of the loss comes from unresolved V genes, and the rest has no known cause. V, J and clone size were drawn from that table, and D and trimming were deduced from the DNA. The sample data list 150,000 to 200,000 clones, and roughly four fifths of these were observed just once. The top ten clonotypes cover roughly 13% of the sample.

CDR1 and CDR2 are read off the germline V gene as SGDLS and YYNGEE. The germline V end is reduced by 1 base and the J end by 15 bases; junction bases left unmatched: 20. The CDR3 runs 17 residues from the cysteine to the phenylalanine. Only the CDR3 DNA is retained, 51 bases long and in frame from the first base. Another Seattle source contributed samples from volunteer blood donors who had recovered from COVID-19. Whole blood was collected in K2EDTA tubes by collaborating institutions according to the institutions' own protocols. For TCRbeta analysis, collaborators shipped samples in one of three forms: frozen whole blood, isolated PBMCs, or DNA extracted from either of those sample types. This record comes from a study of blood T cell repertoires in COVID-19 (dated by TCRdb to the early 2020s). Looking at the study overall: Samples covering the acute and convalescent phases of COVID-19 were provided by collaborators in the United States, Italy and Spain. The prospective study material was composed of cDNA or gDNA derived from T cells, B-cell-depleted T cells, or PBMCs. HLA class I and class II types, where available, came from metadata supplied by the sample provider rather than from assay-based typing. The dataset comprised deeply sampled blood TCRbeta repertoires from subjects exposed to, actively infected with, or recovered from COVID-19. A freely available public database, intended as a resource for researchers studying the immune response to SARS-CoV-2, is where the repertoires were released. A de-identified subject ID, COVID-19 status, age in years and sex were almost always included in the sample metadata. Samples came from the ongoing ImmuneRACE study (first 160 participants) plus 1,254 subjects from 6 global collaborators. Summary of the overall study and its limitations: How much clinical and demographic metadata was included differed by source and by participant, and the metadata was provided uncurated.

The sequence came from a man aged 45-60 years who had recovered from COVID-19. Sequenced: peripheral blood. The sequence links TRBV9 to TRBJ2-1, with TRBD2 identical over 9 junction bases. The CDR3 has the sequence CASSVFSGSTAGGSLFF. Here is the DNA: TGTGCCAGCAGCGTATTTTCAGGGTCGACGGCGGGAGGGTCGCTGTTCTTC.